This T cell receptor (beta chain) emerged from a study of breast tumors, draining lymph nodes, adjacent tissues. Study-wide results and limits: That most tumor T cells come from lymph nodes remained unproven. Data fit most tumor T cells coming from lymph node, expanding in tumor.

Trimming at V came to 8 bases and at J to 6 bases, leaving 5 bases not matched to a gene. The CDR3 loop spans 12 amino acids. Germline assignment: CDR1 LGHDT and CDR2 YNNKEL (reference sequence). TCRdb used MiXCR to reprocess the multiplex PCR reads, holding one entry per CDR3 protein. This sample carries 100,000 to 150,000 distinct CDR3 sequences, about a fifth of them seen once, and the ten largest clones take around 2.7%. Samples came from axillary lymph nodes draining the breast cancer. To note about this clonotype: The antigen remains undetermined. This may arise from a read error, as a much more abundant clone is one base away.

The sequenced sample was axillary lymph node tissue. This chain connects TRBV3-1 to TRBJ2-7; 9 nucleotides agree with TRBD2. The receptor was isolated from a female donor with breast cancer. Some clones in this sample may be carry-over from other donors' samples. CDR3 in amino acids: CASAGGTCEQYF. The CDR3 nucleotides are TGTGCCAGCGCGGGAGGGACCTGCGAGCAGTACTTC.